This entry lists 6 T cell receptor beta chains sequenced from one sample in a study of cytomegalovirus exposure and HLA in healthy donors. The PCR ran on 60 Vbeta and 13 Jbeta primers. Sequencing was performed with immunoSEQ multiplex PCR; in TCRdb, only in-frame clones are kept and a portion is missing. The sample includes about 130,000 clones, roughly 17% seen only once; the top ten take 2.5% to 3%. The sample was PBMCs. The receptors were sampled from a female donor in good health and CMV-seropositive.

The chain carries TRBV29-1 and TRBJ2-1, with a possible D match to TRBD2 (7 bases). The CDR3 has 16 amino acids. CDR1 and CDR2 from the germline V gene are SQVTM and ANQGSEA. V was shortened by 4 bases and J by 2 bases, with 18 bases between the two germline ends. CDR3 protein: CSVVGGGVPAYNEQFF. Written as DNA, the CDR3 is TGCAGCGTTGTGGGCGGGGGCGTCCCAGCCTACAATGAGCAGTTCTTC.

The chain couples TRBV2 to TRBJ1-1, with 9 positions matching TRBD1. The J segment lost 7 bases and the V segment lost 6 bases, leaving 12 bases of the junction unmatched. CDR1 and CDR2 (germline): SNHLY, FYNNEI. This CDR3 region has 15 residues. The CDR3 loop reads CASRDLYRGLDEAFF. CDR3 nucleotide sequence: TGTGCCAGCAGGGACCTGTACAGGGGGCTTGATGAAGCTTTCTTT. The full variable domain, its missing parts supplied by reference TRBV2 and TRBJ1-1, is EPEVTQTPSHQVTQMGQEVILRCVPISNHLYFYWYRQILGQKVEFLVSFYNNEISEKSEIFDDQFSVERPDGSNFTLKIRSTKLEDSAMYFCASRDLYRGLDEAFFGQGTRLTVV.

This clone was seen only a few times. V usage is TRBV15 and J usage is TRBJ2-7; possible D gene TRBD1, 5 bases. The CDR3 has 16 residues. Trimming removed 0 bases at V and 3 bases at J, with 15 bases between. Germline CDR1 is LNHNV and CDR2 is YYDKDF (reference sequence). CDR3: CATSRDPRPGIYEQYF. CDR3 bases: TGTGCCACCAGCAGAGATCCCCGACCAGGGATCTACGAGCAGTACTTC.

The V gene is TRBV4-1, the J gene TRBJ1-1; the D is unclear. Germline V gene data show CDR1 as MGHRA and CDR2 as YSYEKL. The CDR3 is made up of 14 amino acids. The germline V and J ends were trimmed by 2 bases and 7 bases, with 14 bases remaining between them. CDR3 sequence (DNA): TGCGCCAGCAGCCAACCCCTCAACAAGATTGAAGCTTTCTTT. Its translation is CASSQPLNKIEAFF.

The chain couples TRBV11-2 to TRBJ2-1, with D possibly TRBD1 on 6 matching bases. V was trimmed by 6 bases and J by 3 bases, leaving 15 bases between them. The CDR3 runs to 15 residues. Germline V gives CDR1 SGHAT, CDR2 FQNNGV. CDR3 in DNA: TGTGCCAGCAGTAGGGGGTCACCAATCTACAATGAGCAGTTCTTC. It yields the protein CASSRGSPIYNEQFF.

This sequence joins TRBV2 and TRBJ1-2, with D unclear. CDR3 length equals 13 residues. Trimming removed 6 bases at V and 6 bases at J, with 14 bases between. Per the germline V gene, CDR1 is SNHLY and CDR2 is FYNNEI. The CDR3 bases are TGTGCCAGCAGCAAGACCCCGGAGGATGGCTACACCTTC. As protein: CASSKTPEDGYTF.